This T cell receptor (beta chain) was profiled in a study of T-cell reconstitution after alpha-beta-depleted transplantation in children. Study-wide findings and caveats: After one year, T-cell counts and TCRbeta diversity mostly came from new T cells. Two months or so post-transplant, alpha-beta T cells reportedly derived from several hundred expanded graft clones. Surviving recipient T cells and thymic progenitors underlay high day-60 TCRbeta diversity in some patients.

Preparation of the TCRbeta library used unique molecular identifiers. TCRdb reprocessed the PCR reads via MiXCR and lists one record per CDR3 protein. The table has a few hundred thousand distinct CDR3 sequences, 25% to 30% seen once; the top ten hold just over 35%. The CDR3 extends over 15 amino acids. The germline gives CDR1 ENHRY, CDR2 SYGVKD. Trimming shortened V by 0 bases and J by 3 bases, and 8 bases separated the two germline ends. This clonotype was detected a few times. Its specificity is unknown. This chain joins TRBV10-3 and TRBJ1-4; D is unresolved. The sequence was obtained from a boy in the first two years of life with Wiskott-Aldrich syndrome, due to receive a stem cell transplant. The sample consisted of PBMCs, taken before TCRalphabeta/CD19-depleted stem cell transplant. The DNA for the CDR3 is TGTGCCATCAGTGAGTCGCCCGGGGCTAATGAAAAACTGTTTTTT. Residues: CAISESPGANEKLFF.